This T cell receptor beta chain emerged from a study of blood T cell repertoires in COVID-19 (dated by TCRdb to the early 2020s). At the level of the whole study: Collaborator samples came from the United States, Italy and Spain and covered acute and convalescent phases of COVID-19. HLA class I and class II types, where available, came from metadata supplied by the sample provider rather than from assay-based typing. A freely available public database, intended as a resource for researchers studying the immune response to SARS-CoV-2, is where the repertoires were released. Samples came from the ongoing ImmuneRACE study (first 160 participants) plus 1,254 subjects from 6 global collaborators. Subjects who had been exposed to COVID-19, were actively infected with it, or had recovered from it provided the deeply sampled blood TCRbeta repertoires that made up the dataset. The material from the prospective study consisted of cDNA or gDNA derived from T cells, B-cell-depleted T cells, or PBMCs. A de-identified subject ID, COVID-19 status, age in years and sex were almost always included in the sample metadata. Overall study results and their limits: Clinical and demographic metadata were provided uncurated, with the amount varying by source and participant.

Collaborating institutions collected whole blood in K2EDTA tubes following their own protocols. For TCRbeta analysis, collaborators shipped samples in one of three forms: frozen whole blood, isolated PBMCs, or DNA extracted from either of those sample types. The immunoSEQ Assay, a bias-controlled multiplex PCR, was used to amplify TCRbeta CDR3 regions from genomic DNA. Concerning the study's data processing: The number of nucleated cells in each sample was estimated by amplification of reference gene primers within the assay. To quantify the absolute abundance of each unique TCRbeta CDR3 rearrangement, sequence reads were collapsed and filtered. For each sample, productive Simpson clonality was calculated by taking the square root of Simpson's diversity index across productive rearrangements. As stored in TCRdb, this immuneACCESS dataset retains in-frame rearrangements with V and J assigned. A fraction of the clones does not appear; measured against another copy, unresolved V genes explain less than half of the discrepancy, and the remainder lacks a known reason. V and J calls and clone size are given by that table; D and trimming were obtained from the DNA. This sample comprises 130,000 or so clones, under 90% of them detected only once. The top ten hold 10% to 15% of the sample.

Note on this clone: This receptor's antigen is unknown. One base away there is no much larger clone; base qualities are not given.

From its cysteine to its phenylalanine, the CDR3 spans 17 amino acids. The sequence is cut down to CDR3 DNA, 51 bases in frame from base 1. V and J lose 0 bases and 6 bases, and a span of 22 bases separates them. The germline V gene (reference sequence) gives CDR1 as SGHNT and CDR2 as YYREEE. This clonotype originated in a woman aged 55-69 years with acute or convalescent COVID-19. The V and J segments used are TRBV5-4 and TRBJ2-7; TRBD1 is a possible D gene, resting on 6 matching bases. The sample was peripheral blood. The base sequence is TGTGCCAGCAGCTTGGTGGCCTCTGAGAAGGGGGTGGGCGAGCAGTACTTC. This gives the protein CASSLVASEKGVGEQYF.